Sequencing of this T cell receptor (beta chain) was carried out in a study of breast tumors, draining lymph nodes, adjacent tissues. Whole-study results and caveats: Data fit most tumor T cells coming from lymph node, expanding in tumor. Tumor T cell lymph node origin was a supported hypothesis, not proven. Compared with lymph nodes, tumors were less diverse; compared with nontumor tissue, more.

The lymph nodes were axillary draining lymph nodes from breast cancer patients. A few counts support this clonotype. Its cognate antigen is unknown. A read error may be the cause here, since a much bigger clone is one base away. In TCRdb, the multiplex PCR reads were re-called with MiXCR into one record per CDR3 protein. Of around 250,000 distinct CDR3 sequences in the sample, under 35% are singletons; the top ten hold 3.6%. The CDR3 extends over 15 amino acids. The germline V gene has CDR1 SGDLS and CDR2 YYNGEE. The clonotype originates from a female donor with breast cancer. Some clones in this sample may be carry-over from other donors' samples. Sequenced material: axillary lymph node tissue. V usage is TRBV9 and J usage is TRBJ2-3; 7 nucleotides agree with TRBD2. The CDR3, as DNA: TGTGCCAGCAGCGTTAGCGGGTTTAGCACAGATACGCCGTATTTT. Protein sequence: CASSVSGFSTDTPYF.